The clone carrying this TCR beta chain occurred a few times. Its antigen is not identified. The source of the sample is a study of blood T cells in healthy people across ages. Regarding the study as a whole: Whereas aged donors had fewer naive CD4+ cells, long-lived donors had more of them and higher diversity.

No fewer than 5 micrograms of total RNA were isolated from every sample. Germline lookup yields CDR1 LGHDT and CDR2 YNNKEL (reference sequence). CDR3 size: 14 residues. The authors ran a second PCR of about 6 to 12 cycles using a sample-barcoded 5' primer and a J-beta primer mix. Each CDR3 protein is one row after TCRdb ran MiXCR on the 5' RACE reads. This table holds 650,000 to 900,000 distinct CDR3 sequences, around 68% found once. This TCR was recovered from a man younger than 40 in good health. The V and J genes are TRBV3-1 and TRBJ2-7; 7 bases map to TRBD2. The J call may be in error: the DNA end matches TRBJ2-5 better. Sequencing used blood. The CDR3 region is CASSPRGVQETQYF. Here the CDR3 DNA reads TGTGCCAGCAGCCCCCGGGGGGTCCAGGAGACCCAGTACTTC.